One sample yielded the 11 T cell receptor beta chains listed below, sequenced in a study of blood T cell repertoires in COVID-19. This table comes from immunoSEQ multiplex PCR, and its TCRdb copy is limited to in-frame clones, with some not included. The sample records 400,000 to 550,000 clones, about 89% being singletons. The sample consisted of peripheral blood. The source of these receptors is a woman aged 30 to 39 with acute or convalescent COVID-19.

The rearrangement uses TRBV2 and TRBJ2-3, with 7 positions matching TRBD1. V dropped 3 bases and J dropped 2; count of bases not matched to a gene: 5. This CDR3 spans 15 amino acids. Germline V gene sequence: CDR1 SNHLY, CDR2 FYNNEI. CDR3 loop: CASSDRQGATDTQYF. The CDR3 DNA follows: TGTGCCAGCAGTGATAGACAGGGAGCCACAGATACGCAGTATTTT.

The chain has TRBV10-1 and TRBJ2-5; D is perhaps TRBD1 (5 bases). Germline CDR1 is WNHNN and CDR2 is SYGVQD (reference sequence). V shed 5 bases and J shed 2 bases, with 9 bases lying between them. The CDR3 length is 13 residues. The CDR3 nucleotides are TGCGCCAGCAGTCCCGCAGGGCAAGAGACCCAGTACTTC. It is translated as CASSPAGQETQYF.

V gene TRBV5-1 combines with J gene TRBJ1-4; 7 nucleotides agree with TRBD1. This CDR3 has 14 residues. Trimming at V came to 2 bases and at J to 6 bases, leaving 4 bases not matched to a gene. Germline CDR1 SGHRS, CDR2 YFSETQ. This CDR3 reads CASSFLGGHEKLFF. The CDR3 coding sequence is TGCGCCAGCAGCTTTTTAGGGGGCCATGAAAAACTGTTTTTT.

The chain employs TRBV3-1 (or the pseudogene TRBV3-2) and TRBJ2-2; TRBD2 matches at 8 bases. V shed 3 bases and J 0 bases; nucleotides not matched to a gene: 3. The CDR3 extends over 16 amino acids. Looked up from germline, CDR1 is LGHDT and CDR2 is YNNKEL (reference sequence). CDR3 bases: TGTGCCAGCAGCCACACGGGACTAGCGAACACCGGGGAGCTGTTTTTT. The encoded protein is CASSHTGLANTGELFF.

This chain connects TRBV4-2 to TRBJ2-2; TRBD1 agrees at 9 bases. With 2 bases clipped from V and 5 bases from J, the junction kept 9 bases outside the gene matches. There are 17 residues in the CDR3. Germline V lookup: CDR1 LGHNA, CDR2 YNFKEQ. The CDR3: CASSQHRDRDITGELFF. The CDR3 region has the DNA TGTGCCAGCAGCCAACACCGGGACAGGGACATAACCGGGGAGCTGTTTTTT.

This clone was picked up one time. This chain uses TRBV5-5 with TRBJ2-3; 10 bases map to TRBD2. The CDR3 is made up of 19 amino acids. V was pared by 2 bases and J by 2 bases, with 14 bases of the junction left unmatched. Germline V lookup: CDR1 SGHKS, CDR2 YYEKEE (reference sequence). The CDR3, as DNA: TGTGCCAGCAGCTTCGGCCAAAGACTACTAGCGGGGCTCACAGATACGCAGTATTTT. Translating gives CASSFGQRLLAGLTDTQYF.

This clone was seen a handful of times. J is TRBJ2-7 and V is TRBV30; a weak D match, TRBD1 (6 bases). Deletions cut 1 base from V and 4 bases from J, with 26 bases between. Germline values: CDR1 GTSNPN, CDR2 SVGIG (reference sequence). This CDR3 is 18 amino acids long. Here the CDR3 DNA reads TGTGCCTGGAGTGAGGCAGGGGTCCCCTCGGCCCATTTTTACGAGCAGTACTTC. This encodes CAWSEAGVPSAHFYEQYF. Full variable domain (outside the CDR3, taken from reference TRBV30 and TRBJ2-7): SQTIHQWPATLVQPVGSPLSLECTVEGTSNPNLYWYRQAAGRGLQLLFYSVGIGQISSEVPQNLSASRPQDRQFILSSKKLLLSDSGFYLCAWSEAGVPSAHFYEQYFGPGTRLTVT.

In DNA form, the CDR3 reads TGTGCCAGCAGCGAAACGGGGGGAGAGACCCAGTACTTC. Its translation: CASSETGGETQYF. The chain uses TRBV27 and TRBJ2-5; TRBD2 aligns across 7 bases. The V and J ends lost 6 bases and 4 bases, in that order; junction bases with no gene match: 5. CDR3 size: 13 residues. Germline values: CDR1 MNHEY, CDR2 SMNVEV (reference sequence).

The rearrangement joins TRBV7-9 to TRBJ1-1; no clear D gene. Germline V CDR1 and CDR2: SEHNR, FQNEAQ (reference sequence). This CDR3 region has 12 residues. Trimming took off 7 bases at V and 0 bases at J, with 6 bases between the two ends. CDR3 in amino acids: CASKQLNTEAFF. DNA of the CDR3: TGTGCCAGCAAACAACTGAACACTGAAGCTTTCTTT.

This clone has a handful of counts. The chain is built from TRBV11-2 and TRBJ2-7, with no clear D. The CDR3 is 14 amino acids. From germline, CDR1 is SGHAT and CDR2 FQNNGV. V was cut by 1 base and J by 3 bases, with 10 bases left in between. CDR3 nucleotides: TGTGCCAGCAGCTTAGTTGTCAGTAACTACGAGCAGTACTTC. It encodes CASSLVVSNYEQYF. The entire variable domain, with the rest obtained from reference TRBV11-2 and TRBJ2-7, is as follows: EAGVAQSPRYKIIEKRQSVAFWCNPISGHATLYWYQQILGQGPKLLIQFQNNGVVDDSQLPKDRFSAERLKGVDSTLKIQPAKLEDSAVYLCASSLVVSNYEQYFGPGTRLTVT.

The chain couples TRBV19 to TRBJ2-7; 11 positions agree with TRBD2. Trimming cost V 5 bases and J 7 bases; bases outside gene matches: 10. Germline loops: CDR1 LNHDA, CDR2 SQIVND (reference sequence). The CDR3 is 15 residues long. CDR3 coding DNA: TGTGCCAGTAGTGTTAGCGGGGGGGCCGGAGAAGAGCAGTACTTC. Translating it yields CASSVSGGAGEEQYF.